These T cell receptor beta chains were read from a single sample in a study of T cell changes during pregnancy in multiple sclerosis. Assay: immunoSEQ multiplex PCR; the TCRdb copy retains only in-frame clones and omits some. The sample shows roughly 40,000 clones, 75% to 95% of them seen only once. Sequencing used CD4+ T cells from peripheral blood mononuclear cells, obtained in the third trimester of pregnancy. Receptors were obtained from a female donor with multiple sclerosis, enrolled in a pregnancy study. Each CDR3 is given with its conserved first and last residue. The D gene is left open where the match is weak. Not every row has a clone size; where given, it reads once, few, many or a size class.

>-|TRBV5-1|TRBJ2-1|TRBD2
TGCGCCAGCAGCTTGTGGAGCGGGAGTACCGATGAGCAGTTCTTC
CASSLWSGSTDEQFF
>-|TRBV7-9|TRBJ2-1|TRBD2
TGTGCCAGCAGCTCGGCAGCGGGAAACCCAGAGCAGTTCTTC
CASSSAAGNPEQFF
>-|TRBV6-6|TRBJ2-2|TRBD2
TGTGCCAGCAGCCGACTAGCGACGAACACCGGGGAGCTGTTTTTT
CASSRLATNTGELFF
>-|TRBV27|TRBJ1-5|-
TGTGCCAGCGGACAGAATAATCAGCCCCAGCATTTT
CASGQNNQPQHF
>once|TRBV19|TRBJ1-5|TRBD1
TGTGCCAGTAGTAGCGACAGGGGGCGCAATCAGCCCCAGCATTTT
CASSSDRGRNQPQHF
>-|TRBV10-3|TRBJ2-1|TRBD2
TGTGCCATCAGAGGACTAGCGGGCCACAATGAGCAGTTCTTC
CAIRGLAGHNEQFF
>-|TRBV5-1|TRBJ2-7|-
TGCGCCAGCAGCTTGGGAGGGGGTGCACAGGAGCAGTACTTC
CASSLGGGAQEQYF
>-|TRBV10-3|TRBJ2-5|TRBD2
TGTGCCATCAAGGGACTAGCGTCCCAAGAGACCCAGTACTTC
CAIKGLASQETQYF
>-|TRBV19|TRBJ1-3|-
TGTGCCAGTAGCGCCGACAGGTTGGGAAACACCATATATTTT
CASSADRLGNTIYF
>-|TRBV28|TRBJ1-2|TRBD1
TGTGCCAGCAGTTTCGGGACAGGGCTTACTAACTATGGCTACACCTTC
CASSFGTGLTNYGYTF
>-|TRBV7-2|TRBJ2-7|-
TGTGCCAGCAGCCCTCCCCAGGCCTACGAGCAGTACTTC
CASSPPQAYEQYF
>-|TRBV5-1|TRBJ2-7|-
TGCGCCAGCAGCTTGGGAGGGGGTGCACGGGAGCAGTACTTC
CASSLGGGAREQYF
>-|TRBV15|TRBJ2-7|-
TGTGCCACCAGCAGGGACTCCTGGGAGCTGGGTAGCGGCCGCCTAATCTCCTACGAGCAGTACTTC
CATSRDSWELGSGRLISYEQYF
>-|TRBV6-5|TRBJ1-1|-
TGTGCCAGCAGTTACTCACGAGGCACTGAAGCTTTCTTT
CASSYSRGTEAFF
>-|TRBV5-4|TRBJ2-5|TRBD2
TGTGCCAGCAGCTTGGACCTAGCGGGAGTGGGGACCCAGTACTTC
CASSLDLAGVGTQYF